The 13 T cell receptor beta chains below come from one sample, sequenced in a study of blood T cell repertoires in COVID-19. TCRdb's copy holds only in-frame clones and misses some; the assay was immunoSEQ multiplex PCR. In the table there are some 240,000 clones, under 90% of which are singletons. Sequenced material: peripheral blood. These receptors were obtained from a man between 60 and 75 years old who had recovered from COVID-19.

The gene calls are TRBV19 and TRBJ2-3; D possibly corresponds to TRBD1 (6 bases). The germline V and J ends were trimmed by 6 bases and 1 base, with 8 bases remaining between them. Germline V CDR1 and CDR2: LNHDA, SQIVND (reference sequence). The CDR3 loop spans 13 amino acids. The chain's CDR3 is CASRRTGTDTQYF. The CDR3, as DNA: TGTGCCAGTAGACGGACAGGCACAGATACGCAGTATTTT.

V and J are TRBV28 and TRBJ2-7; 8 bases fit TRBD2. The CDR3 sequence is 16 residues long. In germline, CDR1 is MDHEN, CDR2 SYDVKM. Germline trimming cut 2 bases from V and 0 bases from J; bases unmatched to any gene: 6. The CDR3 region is CASSLLAGLSSYEQYF. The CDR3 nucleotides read TGTGCCAGCAGTTTACTAGCGGGCCTAAGCTCCTACGAGCAGTACTTC. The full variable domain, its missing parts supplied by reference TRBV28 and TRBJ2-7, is DVKVTQSSRYLVKRTGEKVFLECVQDMDHENMFWYRQDPGLGLRLIYFSYDVKMKEKGDIPEGYSVSREKKERFSLILESASTNQTSMYLCASSLLAGLSSYEQYFGPGTRLTVT.

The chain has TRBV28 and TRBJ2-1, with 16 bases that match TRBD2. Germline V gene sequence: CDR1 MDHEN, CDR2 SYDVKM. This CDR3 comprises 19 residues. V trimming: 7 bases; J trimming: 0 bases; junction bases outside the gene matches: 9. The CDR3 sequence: CASKPGLAGGSISYNEQFF. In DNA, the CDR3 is TGTGCCAGCAAACCGGGACTAGCGGGAGGGAGTATCTCCTACAATGAGCAGTTCTTC.

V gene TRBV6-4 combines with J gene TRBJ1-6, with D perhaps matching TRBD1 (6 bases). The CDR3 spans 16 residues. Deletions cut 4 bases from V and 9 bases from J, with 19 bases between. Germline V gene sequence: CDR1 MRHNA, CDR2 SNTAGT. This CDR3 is CASSGRTDELFSPLHF. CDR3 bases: TGTGCCAGCAGTGGAAGGACAGACGAACTTTTTTCACCCCTCCACTTT.

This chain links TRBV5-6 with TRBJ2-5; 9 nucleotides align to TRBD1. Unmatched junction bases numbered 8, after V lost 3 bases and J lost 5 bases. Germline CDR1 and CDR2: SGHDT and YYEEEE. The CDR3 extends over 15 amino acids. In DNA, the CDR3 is TGTGCCAGCAGCTATGACAGGGGGTTGTGGGAGACCCAGTACTTC. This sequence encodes CASSYDRGLWETQYF.

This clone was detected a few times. The CDR3 spells CASSLDGGSYNEQFF. CDR3 nucleotides: TGTGCCAGCAGCTTAGACGGCGGGAGCTACAATGAGCAGTTCTTC. This sequence joins TRBV11-3 and TRBJ2-1; 7 nucleotides agree with TRBD2. CDR3 length: 15 residues. V shed 0 bases, J shed 3 bases, and the junction held 2 bases outside the gene matches. Germline V gene lookup returns CDR1 SGHNT and CDR2 YENEEA.

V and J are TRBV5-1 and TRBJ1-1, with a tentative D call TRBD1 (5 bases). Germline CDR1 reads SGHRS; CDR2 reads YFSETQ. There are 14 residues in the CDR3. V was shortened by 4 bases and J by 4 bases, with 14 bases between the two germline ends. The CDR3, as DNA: TGCGCCAGCAGCACCGACGGGGGAGGCACTGAAGCTTTCTTT. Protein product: CASSTDGGGTEAFF. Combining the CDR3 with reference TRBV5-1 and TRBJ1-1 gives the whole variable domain KAGVTQTPRYLIKTRGQQVTLSCSPISGHRSVSWYQQTPGQGLQFLFEYFSETQRNKGNFPGRFSGRQFSNSRSEMNVSTLELGDSALYLCASSTDGGGTEAFFGQGTRLTVV.

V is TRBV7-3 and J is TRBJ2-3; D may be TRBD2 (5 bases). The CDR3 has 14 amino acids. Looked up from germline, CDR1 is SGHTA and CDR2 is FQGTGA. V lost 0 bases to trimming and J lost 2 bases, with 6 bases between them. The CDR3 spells CASSLTRATDTQYF. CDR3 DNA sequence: TGTGCCAGCAGCTTAACGCGGGCCACAGATACGCAGTATTTT.

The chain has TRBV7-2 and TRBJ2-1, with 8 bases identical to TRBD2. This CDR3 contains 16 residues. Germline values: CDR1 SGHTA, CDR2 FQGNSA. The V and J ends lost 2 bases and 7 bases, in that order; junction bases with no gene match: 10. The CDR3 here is CASSLLRGGAGNEQFF. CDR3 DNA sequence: TGTGCCAGCAGCTTATTACGGGGGGGAGCTGGAAATGAGCAGTTCTTC.

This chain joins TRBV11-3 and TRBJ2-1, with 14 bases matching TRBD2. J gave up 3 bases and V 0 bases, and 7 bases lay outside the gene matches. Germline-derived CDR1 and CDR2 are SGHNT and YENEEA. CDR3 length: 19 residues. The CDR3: CASSLDRPTSGRDYNEQFF. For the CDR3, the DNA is TGTGCCAGCAGCTTAGATCGCCCGACTAGCGGGAGGGACTACAATGAGCAGTTCTTC.

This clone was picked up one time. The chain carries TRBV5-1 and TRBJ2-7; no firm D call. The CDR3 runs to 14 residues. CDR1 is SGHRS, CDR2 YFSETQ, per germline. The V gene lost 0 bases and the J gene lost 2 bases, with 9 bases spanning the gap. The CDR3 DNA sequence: TGCGCCAGCAGCTTGGATACCGGTACCTACGAGCAGTACTTC. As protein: CASSLDTGTYEQYF. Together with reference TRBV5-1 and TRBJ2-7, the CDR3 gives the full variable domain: KAGVTQTPRYLIKTRGQQVTLSCSPISGHRSVSWYQQTPGQGLQFLFEYFSETQRNKGNFPGRFSGRQFSNSRSEMNVSTLELGDSALYLCASSLDTGTYEQYFGPGTRLTVT.

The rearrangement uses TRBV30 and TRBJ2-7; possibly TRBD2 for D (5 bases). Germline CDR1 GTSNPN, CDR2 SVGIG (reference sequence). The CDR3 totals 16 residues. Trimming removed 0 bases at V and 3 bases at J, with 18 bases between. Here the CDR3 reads CAWSVKGSREHYEQYF. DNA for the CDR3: TGTGCCTGGAGTGTAAAAGGGTCGAGGGAGCACTACGAGCAGTACTTC.

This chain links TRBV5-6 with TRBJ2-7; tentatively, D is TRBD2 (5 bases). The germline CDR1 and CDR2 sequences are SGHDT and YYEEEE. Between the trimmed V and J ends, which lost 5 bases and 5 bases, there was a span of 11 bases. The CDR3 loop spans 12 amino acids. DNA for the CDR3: TGTGCCAGCAGTTGGAGGTACGACGAGCAGTACTTC. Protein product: CASSWRYDEQYF.